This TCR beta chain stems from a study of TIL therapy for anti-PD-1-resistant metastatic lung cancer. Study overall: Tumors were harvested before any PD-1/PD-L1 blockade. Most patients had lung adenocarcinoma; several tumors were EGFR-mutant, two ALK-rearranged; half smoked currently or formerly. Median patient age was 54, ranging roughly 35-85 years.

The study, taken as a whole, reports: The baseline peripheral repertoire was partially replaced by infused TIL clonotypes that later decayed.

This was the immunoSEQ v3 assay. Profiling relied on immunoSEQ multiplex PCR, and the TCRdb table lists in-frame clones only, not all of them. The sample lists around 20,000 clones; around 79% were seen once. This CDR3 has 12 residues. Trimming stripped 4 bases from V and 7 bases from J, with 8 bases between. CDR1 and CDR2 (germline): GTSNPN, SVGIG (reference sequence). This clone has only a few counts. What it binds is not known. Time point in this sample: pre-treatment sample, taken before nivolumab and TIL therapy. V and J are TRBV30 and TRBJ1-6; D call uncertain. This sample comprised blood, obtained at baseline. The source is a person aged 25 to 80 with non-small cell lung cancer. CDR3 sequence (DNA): TGTGCCTGGACTGTACGGAATTCACCCCTCCACTTT. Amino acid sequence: CAWTVRNSPLHF.